This paragraph covers one TCR beta chain sequence. The CDR3 has 17 amino acids. Germline CDR1 reads KGHDR; CDR2 reads SFDVKD. The ends were cut back, 3 bases at V and 5 bases at J, with 18 bases in the middle. Unique molecular identifiers were built into the TCRbeta library. In TCRdb, the PCR reads were re-called with MiXCR into one record per CDR3 protein. This sample has fewer than 550,000 distinct CDR3 sequences, with 11% found just once. This specimen comes from a study of T-cell reconstitution after alpha-beta-depleted transplantation in children. The sample was PBMCs, mostly from graft donor cells, taken 180 days after TCRalphabeta/CD19-depleted stem cell transplant. This receptor was taken from a female patient aged 2-15 years who had a stem cell transplant for aplastic anemia, so the T cells may come from the graft donor. The chain links TRBV24-1 to TRBJ2-2; D possibly corresponds to TRBD1 (6 bases). CDR3 residues: CATSDPQGGMGTGELFF. The CDR3 nucleotides are TGTGCCACCAGTGATCCACAGGGTGGGATGGGGACCGGGGAGCTGTTTTTT.